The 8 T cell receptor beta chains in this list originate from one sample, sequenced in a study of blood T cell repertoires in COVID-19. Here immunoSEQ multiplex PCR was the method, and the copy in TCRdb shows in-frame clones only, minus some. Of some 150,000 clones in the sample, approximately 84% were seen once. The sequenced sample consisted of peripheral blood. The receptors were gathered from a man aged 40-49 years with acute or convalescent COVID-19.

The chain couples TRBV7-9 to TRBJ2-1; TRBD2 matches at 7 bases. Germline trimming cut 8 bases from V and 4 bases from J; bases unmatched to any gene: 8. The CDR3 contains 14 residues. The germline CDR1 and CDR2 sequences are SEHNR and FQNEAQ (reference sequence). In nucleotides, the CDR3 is TGTGCCAGCGGACTGCGGGGGTCATACAATGAGCAGTTCTTC. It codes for CASGLRGSYNEQFF. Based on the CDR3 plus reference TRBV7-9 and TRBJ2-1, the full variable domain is DTGVSQNPRHKITKRGQNVTFRCDPISEHNRLYWYRQTLGQGPEFLTYFQNEAQLEKSRLLSDRFSAERPKGSFSTLEIQRTEQGDSAMYLCASGLRGSYNEQFFGPGTRLTVL.

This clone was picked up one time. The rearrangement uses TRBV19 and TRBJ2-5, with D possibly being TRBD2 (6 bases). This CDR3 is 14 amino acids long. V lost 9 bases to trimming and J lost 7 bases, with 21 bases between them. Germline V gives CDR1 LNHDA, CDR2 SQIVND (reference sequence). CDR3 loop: CASDNPGLLGTQYF. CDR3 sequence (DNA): TGTGCCAGCGATAACCCGGGACTGCTTGGGACCCAGTACTTC.

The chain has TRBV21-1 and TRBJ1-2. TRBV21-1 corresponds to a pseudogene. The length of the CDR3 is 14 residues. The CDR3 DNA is TGTGCCAGCAGCAAAAGGGGGGGGGCCGGTGGCTACACCTTC. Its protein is CASSKRGGAGGYTF.

The CDR3 reads CAISESGGQGPYEQYF. The CDR3 bases are TGTGCCATCAGTGAGTCAGGGGGACAGGGTCCTTACGAGCAGTACTTC. The V and J genes are TRBV10-3 and TRBJ2-7, with 9 nucleotides matching TRBD1. This CDR3 is built from 16 residues. Losses at the gene ends were 0 bases for V and 4 bases for J; bases not matched to a gene: 7. Germline lookup yields CDR1 ENHRY and CDR2 SYGVKD.

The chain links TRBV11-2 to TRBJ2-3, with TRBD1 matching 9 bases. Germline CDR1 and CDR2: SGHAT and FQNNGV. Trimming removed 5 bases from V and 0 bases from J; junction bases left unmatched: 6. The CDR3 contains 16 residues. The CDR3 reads CASSLIQGASTDTQYF. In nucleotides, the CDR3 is TGTGCCAGCAGCCTAATACAGGGGGCCAGCACAGATACGCAGTATTTT.

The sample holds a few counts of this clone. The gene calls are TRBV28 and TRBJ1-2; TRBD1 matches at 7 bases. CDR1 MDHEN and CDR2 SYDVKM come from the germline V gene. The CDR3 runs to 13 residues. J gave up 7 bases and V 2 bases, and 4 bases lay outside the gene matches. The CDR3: CASSLATGTGYTF. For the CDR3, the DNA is TGTGCCAGCAGTTTAGCGACAGGGACTGGCTACACCTTC.

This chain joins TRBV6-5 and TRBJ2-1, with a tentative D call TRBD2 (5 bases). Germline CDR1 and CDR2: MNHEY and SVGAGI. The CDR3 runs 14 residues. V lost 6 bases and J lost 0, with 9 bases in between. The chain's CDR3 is CASRTMLSYNEQFF. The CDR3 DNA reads TGTGCCAGCAGGACTATGCTCTCCTACAATGAGCAGTTCTTC.

CDR3: CASSLGDREYTGTGELFF. In DNA form, the CDR3 reads TGTGCCAGCAGCTTGGGGGACAGAGAATACACTGGGACCGGGGAGCTGTTTTTT. The J gene is TRBJ2-2, the V gene TRBV5-6; 7 bases match TRBD1. From germline, CDR1 is SGHDT and CDR2 YYEEEE. The CDR3 has 18 amino acids. The ends lost 0 bases at V and 5 bases at J; junction bases unmatched: 13.